This T cell receptor beta chain is drawn from a study of regulatory T cells in long-lasting Graves disease. V lost 6 bases to trimming and J lost 6 bases, with 15 bases between them. The germline V gene has CDR1 SGHDT and CDR2 YYEEEE. This CDR3 is built from 13 residues. Time point indicated: newly diagnosed GD, antithyroid drugs for less than 3 months. Extracted PBMC RNA gave rise to the TCR library. Building of the TCR beta libraries involved iRepertoire HTBI primers and Arm-PCR of CDR3 regions. Authors' methods: From all samples, identification returned approximately 15 TRBJ and 60 to 80 TRBV segments. TCRdb itself ran the multiplex PCR reads through MiXCR, one entry per CDR3 protein. The V and J calls follow TCRdb's processing rather than the paper's. The table includes around 320,000 distinct CDR3 sequences, over 15% detected once. This sample also appeared in a second study, on T cells in Graves' hyperthyroidism and ophthalmopathy.

The TCR originated in a middle-aged man with Graves disease. The rearrangement joins TRBV5-6 to TRBJ1-2; possible D gene TRBD1, 6 bases. The sample in question was peripheral blood mononuclear cells (PBMCs), obtained at new diagnosis, from a patient treated with antithyroid drugs. In DNA form, the CDR3 reads TGTGCCAGCAAATTGCAGGGGAGAGATGGCTACACCTTC. Translation gives CASKLQGRDGYTF.